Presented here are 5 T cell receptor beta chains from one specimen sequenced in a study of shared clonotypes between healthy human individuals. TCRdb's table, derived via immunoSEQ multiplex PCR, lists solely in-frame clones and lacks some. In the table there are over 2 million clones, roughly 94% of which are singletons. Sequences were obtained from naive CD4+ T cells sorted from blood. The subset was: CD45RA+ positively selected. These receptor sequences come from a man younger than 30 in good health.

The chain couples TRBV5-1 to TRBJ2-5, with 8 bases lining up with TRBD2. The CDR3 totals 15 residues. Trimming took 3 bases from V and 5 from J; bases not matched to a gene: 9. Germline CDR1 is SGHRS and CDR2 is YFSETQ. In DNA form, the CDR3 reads TGCGCCAGCAGCTACAGCGGGGGCCCCAGTGAGACCCAGTACTTC. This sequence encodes CASSYSGGPSETQYF.

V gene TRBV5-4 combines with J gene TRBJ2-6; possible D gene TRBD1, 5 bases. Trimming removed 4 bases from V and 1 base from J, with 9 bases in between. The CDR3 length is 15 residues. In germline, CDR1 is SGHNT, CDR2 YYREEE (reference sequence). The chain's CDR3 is CASSPRVSGANVLTF. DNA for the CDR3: TGTGCCAGCAGCCCCAGGGTATCTGGGGCCAACGTCCTGACTTTC.

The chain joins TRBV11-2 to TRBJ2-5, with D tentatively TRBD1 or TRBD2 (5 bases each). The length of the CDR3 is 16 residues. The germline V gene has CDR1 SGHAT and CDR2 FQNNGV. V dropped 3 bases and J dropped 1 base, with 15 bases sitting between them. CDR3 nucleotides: TGTGCCAGCAGCTTCGCCGGGGCGAAGAGCCAAGAGACCCAGTACTTC. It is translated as CASSFAGAKSQETQYF. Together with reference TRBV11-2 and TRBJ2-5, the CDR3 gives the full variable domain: EAGVAQSPRYKIIEKRQSVAFWCNPISGHATLYWYQQILGQGPKLLIQFQNNGVVDDSQLPKDRFSAERLKGVDSTLKIQPAKLEDSAVYLCASSFAGAKSQETQYFGPGTRLLVL.

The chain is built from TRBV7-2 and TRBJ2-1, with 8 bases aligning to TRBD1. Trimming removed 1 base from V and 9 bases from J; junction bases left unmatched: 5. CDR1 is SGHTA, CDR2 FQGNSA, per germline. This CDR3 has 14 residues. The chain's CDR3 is CASSLGTGSGEQFF. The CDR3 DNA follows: TGTGCCAGCAGCTTAGGGACAGGGTCAGGTGAGCAGTTCTTC.

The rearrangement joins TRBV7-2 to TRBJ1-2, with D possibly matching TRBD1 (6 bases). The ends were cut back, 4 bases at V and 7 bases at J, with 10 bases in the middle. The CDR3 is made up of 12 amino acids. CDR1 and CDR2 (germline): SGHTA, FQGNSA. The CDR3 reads CASSSNRVGYTF. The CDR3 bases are TGTGCCAGCAGCTCCAACAGGGTTGGCTACACCTTC.